This TCR beta chain came from a study of CD8+CD57+ T cells in acquired aplastic anemia. Study as a whole: Sorted CD4+ and CD8+ cells yielded DNA averaging about 3.1 ug. The average read count for CD4+ cells in healthy donors was around 11 million.

The study, taken as a whole, reports: Nearly 30 was the count of CD8+ CDR3 sequences that patients shared with controls.

Of note for this clonotype: The antigen remains undetermined.

Germline lookup yields CDR1 LNHNV and CDR2 YYDKDF (reference sequence). J was trimmed by 4 bases and V by 0 bases; bases with no gene match: 7. This CDR3 spans 16 amino acids. Researchers used genomic DNA as the template to profile TCR beta VDJ and CDR3. TCRdb re-called the reads with MiXCR, one entry per CDR3 protein. The repertoire consists of about 180,000 distinct CDR3 sequences, with 35% to 50% occurring once and the leading ten covering approximately 2.9%. Sequencing was done on a sample of sorted CD4+, CD8+, or CD8+CD57+ T cells (not recorded which) from PBMCs. The sequence derives from a human donor in good health. J is TRBJ1-1 and V is TRBV15, with 8 bases identical to TRBD1. The CDR3 sequence is CATSREPGGSFTEAFF. The CDR3 region has the DNA TGTGCCACCAGCAGAGAACCAGGGGGCAGTTTCACTGAAGCTTTCTTT.